The 24 T cell receptor beta chains below all came from one sample that was sequenced in a study of T cells in tumors after PD-1 blockade. Clones were sequenced by immunoSEQ multiplex PCR, and TCRdb holds only the in-frame ones, with some missing. This table has about 7,700 clones, around 74% appearing once. The sequences come from tumor tissue, collected after anti-PD-1 treatment. Receptors originate from a human donor with basal cell carcinoma.

The rearrangement links TRBV4-1 to TRBJ2-7; D might be TRBD2 (5 bases). V was trimmed by 1 base and J by 6 bases, leaving 10 bases between them. Looked up from germline, CDR1 is MGHRA and CDR2 is YSYEKL. The CDR3 sequence is 13 residues long. CDR3 DNA sequence: TGCGCCAGCAGCCAAGGGGAGTTTGGCGAGCAGTACTTC. Amino acids: CASSQGEFGEQYF.

This chain links TRBV4-2 with TRBJ2-7; the D is unclear. V lost 1 base and J lost 0, with 4 bases in between. The germline V gene has CDR1 LGHNA and CDR2 YNFKEQ. The CDR3 totals 13 residues. CDR3 residues: CASSQGHSYEQYF. CDR3 DNA: TGTGCCAGCAGCCAAGGACACTCCTACGAGCAGTACTTC.

Worth noting for this clone: In the same sample, other DNA sequences code for this CDR3. This rearrangement joins TRBV6-2 or TRBV6-3 to TRBJ2-5; D perhaps matches TRBD2 (6 bases). This CDR3 has 15 residues. Germline V gene data show CDR1 as MNHEY and CDR2 as SVGEGT. Trimming took 3 bases from V and 0 from J, leaving 11 bases between them. The CDR3 DNA reads TGTGCCAGCAGTTATTTAGCGGAAAACCAAGAGACCCAGTACTTC. Translated, it gives CASSYLAENQETQYF.

The table lists this clone with a few counts. The CDR3 protein is CASSEGTGASRPQHF. The CDR3 nucleotides read TGTGCCAGCAGTGAGGGGACAGGGGCCTCTCGACCCCAGCATTTT. The rearrangement joins TRBV2 to TRBJ1-5; 10 bases fit TRBD1. CDR3 size: 15 residues. The germline gives CDR1 SNHLY, CDR2 FYNNEI. The V segment lost 3 bases and the J segment 10 bases; nucleotides outside the gene matches: 9.

The chain combines TRBV5-4 with TRBJ2-3; tentatively, D is TRBD2 (5 bases). Trimming stripped 4 bases from V and 1 base from J, with 10 bases between. The CDR3 length is 14 residues. Germline V gene sequence: CDR1 SGHNT, CDR2 YYREEE (reference sequence). DNA for the CDR3: TGTGCCAGCAGCCCCGGACTTGGCACAGATACGCAGTATTTT. It encodes CASSPGLGTDTQYF.

This chain links TRBV18 with TRBJ2-6; a possible D gene is TRBD2 (7 bases). The V end was cut by 2 bases, the J end by 0 bases, with 14 bases between. The CDR3 consists of 18 residues. CDR1 is KGHSH, CDR2 LQKENI, per germline. In DNA form, the CDR3 reads TGTGCCAGCTCACCAATCGCGGGGGCGAGCTCTGGGGCCAACGTCCTGACTTTC. This encodes CASSPIAGASSGANVLTF. Filled out from reference TRBV18 and TRBJ2-6, the complete variable domain reads NAGVMQNPRHLVRRRGQEARLRCSPMKGHSHVYWYRQLPEEGLKFMVYLQKENIIDESGMPKERFSAEFPKEGPSILRIQQVVRGDSAAYFCASSPIAGASSGANVLTFGAGSRLTVL.

This clone was seen a single time. V gene TRBV29-1 combines with J gene TRBJ2-7; 7 bases align to TRBD1. CDR1 and CDR2 (germline): SQVTM, ANQGSEA. This CDR3 has 12 amino acids. V dropped 4 bases and J dropped 2; count of bases not matched to a gene: 2. CDR3 sequence reads: CSVGTGTYEQYF. The CDR3 DNA sequence: TGCAGCGTTGGGACAGGAACCTACGAGCAGTACTTC.

In this sample, this clone turned up a few times. The genes are TRBV4-2 and TRBJ2-7, with TRBD1 as a possible D gene (6 bases). Germline V CDR1 and CDR2: LGHNA, YNFKEQ. The CDR3 loop spans 16 amino acids. Trimming took off 1 base at V and 2 bases at J, with 15 bases between the two ends. The CDR3 bases are TGTGCCAGCAGCCAAGGAGGTCAGGGGCTCACCTACGAGCAGTACTTC. Its protein is CASSQGGQGLTYEQYF.

The V call is TRBV28, the J call TRBJ2-3; 8 bases are a match to TRBD2. This CDR3 has 16 residues. Trimming took 8 bases from V and 0 from J; bases not matched to a gene: 10. Germline lookup yields CDR1 MDHEN and CDR2 SYDVKM. This chain's CDR3 is CASRSREGLSTDTQYF. The DNA for the CDR3 is TGTGCCAGCCGGTCACGGGAGGGCCTTAGCACAGATACGCAGTATTTT.

CDR3 coding DNA: TGCGCCAGCAGCCGCCTAAATCCTCGGGATGAGCAGTTCTTC. Protein: CASSRLNPRDEQFF. The V and J genes are TRBV5-1 and TRBJ2-1, with no clear D. The germline CDR1 and CDR2 sequences are SGHRS and YFSETQ. The CDR3 is 14 amino acids. V was clipped by 4 bases and J by 8 bases, with 16 bases between them.

The chain couples TRBV28 to TRBJ2-7, with D possibly matching TRBD2 (5 bases). The CDR3 runs to 16 residues. In germline, CDR1 is MDHEN, CDR2 SYDVKM. Between the trimmed V and J ends, which lost 2 bases and 5 bases, there was a span of 19 bases. CDR3 coding DNA: TGTGCCAGCAGTTTACTAGGGAAGGCGGGTACCCACGAGCAGTACTTC. This encodes CASSLLGKAGTHEQYF. The entire variable domain, with the rest obtained from reference TRBV28 and TRBJ2-7, is as follows: DVKVTQSSRYLVKRTGEKVFLECVQDMDHENMFWYRQDPGLGLRLIYFSYDVKMKEKGDIPEGYSVSREKKERFSLILESASTNQTSMYLCASSLLGKAGTHEQYFGPGTRLTVT.

J is TRBJ2-5 and V is TRBV7-9, with 7 positions matching TRBD1. The CDR3 extends over 16 amino acids. In germline, CDR1 is SEHNR, CDR2 FQNEAQ (reference sequence). Unmatched junction bases numbered 11, after V lost 2 bases and J lost 5 bases. CDR3 region: CASSLKGALVQETQYF. CDR3 sequence (DNA): TGTGCCAGCAGCTTAAAGGGGGCGCTAGTTCAGGAGACCCAGTACTTC.

This chain connects TRBV6-1 to TRBJ1-4, with unresolved D. V was trimmed by 1 base and J by 8 bases, leaving 14 bases between them. In germline, CDR1 is MNHNS, CDR2 SASEGT. There are 15 residues in the CDR3. CDR3 sequence: CASSEGSNREEKLFF. Written as DNA, the CDR3 is TGTGCCAGCAGTGAAGGGTCTAACCGGGAGGAAAAACTGTTTTTT.

Sample share makes this clone medium-sized. This chain joins TRBV7-9 and TRBJ2-1, with D hard to call. CDR1 is SEHNR and CDR2 is FQNEAQ in the germline V gene (reference sequence). V was trimmed by 1 base and J by 5 bases, leaving 6 bases between them. The CDR3 extends over 13 amino acids. CDR3 sequence (DNA): TGTGCCAGCAGCTTAGTAACTAACAATGAGCAGTTCTTC. Its protein product is CASSLVTNNEQFF.

This clone has more than one count but fewer than ten. The J gene is TRBJ1-1, the V gene TRBV5-6; 8 bases are shared with TRBD1. The ends lost 4 bases at V and 3 bases at J; junction bases unmatched: 11. Germline CDR1 reads SGHDT; CDR2 reads YYEEEE. The CDR3 is 16 residues long. The CDR3, as DNA: TGTGCCAGCAGCCCGACAACCGGGACAGGAGACACTGAAGCTTTCTTT. It translates to CASSPTTGTGDTEAFF.

The genes are TRBV24-1 and TRBJ2-3, with 10 bases fitting TRBD2. CDR3 length: 16 amino acids. The germline V gene has CDR1 KGHDR and CDR2 SFDVKD. Unmatched junction bases numbered 6, after V lost 5 bases and J lost 2 bases. CDR3 protein: CATSARTSGFTDTQYF. The CDR3 nucleotides are TGTGCCACCAGTGCCCGGACTAGCGGATTCACAGATACGCAGTATTTT.

The rearrangement joins TRBV18 to TRBJ2-1; 11 nucleotides agree with TRBD2. V was clipped by 4 bases and J by 6 bases; unmatched bases: 2. The germline gives CDR1 KGHSH, CDR2 LQKENI. There are 14 residues in the CDR3. The CDR3 here is CASSLGTSGNEQFF. In DNA form, the CDR3 reads TGTGCCAGCTCACTAGGGACTAGCGGCAATGAGCAGTTCTTC.

The V and J genes are TRBV7-2 and TRBJ2-7; no clear D gene. Germline assignment: CDR1 SGHTA and CDR2 FQGNSA. The CDR3 has 15 residues. V lost 4 bases and J lost 3, with 16 bases in between. The CDR3 DNA follows: TGTGCCAGCAGCTCTCAAGTGTTTGGGGTCTACGAGCAGTACTTC. Its protein product is CASSSQVFGVYEQYF.

V is TRBV4-2 and J is TRBJ2-7; D remains unclear. V was trimmed by 0 bases and J by 3 bases, leaving 9 bases between them. Germline CDR1 LGHNA, CDR2 YNFKEQ. This CDR3 is 14 amino acids long. The CDR3 sequence is CASSQELRRYEQYF. DNA for the CDR3: TGTGCCAGCAGCCAAGAACTCCGCCGCTACGAGCAGTACTTC.

This chain uses TRBV7-2 with TRBJ2-3; TRBD2 matches at 13 bases. Trimming cost V 5 bases and J 4 bases; bases outside gene matches: 12. The germline CDR1 and CDR2 sequences are SGHTA and FQGNSA. The CDR3 runs to 18 residues. CDR3 sequence (DNA): TGTGCCAGCAGCCGGAAACTAGCGGGGGGGGCGGGATCAGATACGCAGTATTTT. This sequence encodes CASSRKLAGGAGSDTQYF.

This chain joins TRBV28 and TRBJ1-6, with D perhaps matching TRBD1 (6 bases). This CDR3 contains 17 residues. Germline V gene data show CDR1 as MDHEN and CDR2 as SYDVKM. The germline V and J ends were trimmed by 5 bases and 9 bases, with 23 bases remaining between them. The CDR3 loop is CASSPPGGGAEASPLHF. DNA for the CDR3: TGTGCCAGCAGTCCCCCCGGGGGCGGGGCAGAGGCTTCACCCCTCCACTTT.

This chain joins TRBV2 and TRBJ2-2; D might be TRBD1 (5 bases). This CDR3 is 14 amino acids long. CDR1 and CDR2 (germline): SNHLY, FYNNEI. The V end lost 2 bases, the J end lost 7 bases, and 11 bases lay between the germline ends. CDR3 nucleotides: TGTGCCAGCAGTGAAAAGGGGCTGCTCGGGGAGCTGTTTTTT. Its translation: CASSEKGLLGELFF.

The chain couples TRBV2 to TRBJ1-5, with D maybe TRBD1 (5 bases). CDR1 is SNHLY and CDR2 is FYNNEI in the germline V gene. V was pared by 3 bases and J by 0 bases, with 9 bases between. CDR3 size: 15 residues. CDR3 nucleotides: TGTGCCAGCAGTGAGAGACAGACTAGCAATCAGCCCCAGCATTTT. The encoded protein is CASSERQTSNQPQHF.

This chain's CDR3 is CASSTQEQGAWPNEQFF. In nucleotides, the CDR3 is TGTGCCAGCTCAACACAGGAACAGGGGGCCTGGCCCAATGAGCAGTTCTTC. The chain carries TRBV18 and TRBJ2-1, with TRBD1 matching over 9 bases. CDR3 length: 17 amino acids. Looked up from germline, CDR1 is KGHSH and CDR2 is LQKENI. V shed 5 bases and J 6 bases; nucleotides not matched to a gene: 14.